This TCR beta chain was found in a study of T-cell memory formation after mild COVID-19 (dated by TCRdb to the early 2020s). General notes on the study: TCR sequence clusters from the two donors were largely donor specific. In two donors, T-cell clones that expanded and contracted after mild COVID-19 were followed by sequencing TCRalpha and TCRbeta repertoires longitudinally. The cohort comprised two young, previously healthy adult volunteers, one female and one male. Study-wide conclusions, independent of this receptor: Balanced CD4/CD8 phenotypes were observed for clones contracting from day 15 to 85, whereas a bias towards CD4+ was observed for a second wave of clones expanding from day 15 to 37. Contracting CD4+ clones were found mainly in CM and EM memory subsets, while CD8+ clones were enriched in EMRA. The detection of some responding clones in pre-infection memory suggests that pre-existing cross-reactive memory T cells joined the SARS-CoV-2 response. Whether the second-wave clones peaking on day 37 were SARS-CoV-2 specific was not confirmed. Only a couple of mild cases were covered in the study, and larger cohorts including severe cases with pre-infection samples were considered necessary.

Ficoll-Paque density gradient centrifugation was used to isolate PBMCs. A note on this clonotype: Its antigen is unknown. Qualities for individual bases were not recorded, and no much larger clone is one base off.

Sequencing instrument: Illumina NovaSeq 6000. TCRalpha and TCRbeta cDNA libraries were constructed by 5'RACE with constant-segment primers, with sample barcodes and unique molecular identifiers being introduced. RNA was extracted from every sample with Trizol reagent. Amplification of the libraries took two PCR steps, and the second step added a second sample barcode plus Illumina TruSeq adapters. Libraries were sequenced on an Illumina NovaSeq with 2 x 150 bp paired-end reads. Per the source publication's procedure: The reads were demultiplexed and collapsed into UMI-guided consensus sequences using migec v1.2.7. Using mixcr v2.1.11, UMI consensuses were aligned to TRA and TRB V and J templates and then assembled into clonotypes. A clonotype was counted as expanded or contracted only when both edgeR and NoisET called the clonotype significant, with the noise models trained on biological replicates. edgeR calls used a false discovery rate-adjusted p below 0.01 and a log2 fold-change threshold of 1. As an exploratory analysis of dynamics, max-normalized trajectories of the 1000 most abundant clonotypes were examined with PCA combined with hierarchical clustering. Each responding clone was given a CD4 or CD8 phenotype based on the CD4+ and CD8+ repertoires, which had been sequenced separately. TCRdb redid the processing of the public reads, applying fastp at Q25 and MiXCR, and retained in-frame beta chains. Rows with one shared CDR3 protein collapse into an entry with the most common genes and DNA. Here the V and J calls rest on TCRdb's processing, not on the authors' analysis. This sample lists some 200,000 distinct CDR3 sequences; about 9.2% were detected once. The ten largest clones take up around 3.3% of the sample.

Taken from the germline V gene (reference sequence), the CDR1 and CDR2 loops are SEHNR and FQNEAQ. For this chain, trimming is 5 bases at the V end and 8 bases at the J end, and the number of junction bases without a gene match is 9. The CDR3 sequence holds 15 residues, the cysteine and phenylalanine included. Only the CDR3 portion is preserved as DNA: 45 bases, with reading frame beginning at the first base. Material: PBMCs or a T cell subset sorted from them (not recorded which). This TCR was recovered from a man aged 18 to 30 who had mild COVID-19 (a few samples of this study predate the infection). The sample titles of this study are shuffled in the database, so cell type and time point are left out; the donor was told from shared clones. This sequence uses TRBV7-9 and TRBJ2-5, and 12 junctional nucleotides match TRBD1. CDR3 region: CASSRPGQGANTQYF. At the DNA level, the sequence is TGTGCCAGCAGCCGGCCGGGACAGGGGGCTAATACCCAGTACTTC.